A selection of T cell receptor beta chains follows, all from one sample in a study of shared clonotypes between healthy human individuals. Assay: immunoSEQ multiplex PCR; the TCRdb copy retains only in-frame clones and omits some. The repertoire consists of 2 million to 3 million clones, with approximately 94% occurring once and the leading ten covering roughly 0.39%. Sequenced: naive CD4+ T cells from PBMCs. These receptors originate from a man in his late teens or twenties in good health. Some clones in this sample may be carry-over from other donors' samples. Both conserved end residues are part of each CDR3. Fields, in order: clone size, V gene, D gene, J gene, CDR3 DNA, CDR3 protein. A D gene is named only where the DNA matches it firmly. Some rows have no size entry. The others give once, few or many, or a class for an expanded clone.

.	TRBV9	.	TRBJ2-7	TGTGCCAGCAGCGTAACATGGGACCCTTACTACGAGCAGTACTTC	CASSVTWDPYYEQYF
.	TRBV15	TRBD2	TRBJ2-3	TGTGCCACCAGCAGAGGGCTAGCGGCGGATACGCAGTATTTT	CATSRGLAADTQYF
once	TRBV19	.	TRBJ2-7	TGTGCCAGTAGACAGGGAAACTCCTACGAGCAGTACTTC	CASRQGNSYEQYF
.	TRBV29-1	TRBD1	TRBJ2-3	TGCAGCGTCAAGACAGGGACAGATACGCAGTATTTT	CSVKTGTDTQYF
.	TRBV5-6	.	TRBJ2-1	TGTGCCAGCAGCCCCAGGGTACTCGGATACAATGAGCAGTTCTTC	CASSPRVLGYNEQFF
.	TRBV10-3	.	TRBJ1-5	TGTGCCATCAGTGGGGGGGCTGGTCAGCCCCAGCATTTT	CAISGGAGQPQHF
.	TRBV7-9	.	TRBJ2-7	TGTGCCAGCAGCTTGGGCAGGGTGGGCTCCTACGAGCAGTACTTC	CASSLGRVGSYEQYF
.	TRBV28	.	TRBJ2-5	TGTGCCAGCAGTTTGTACACTCCTCAAGAGACCCAGTACTTC	CASSLYTPQETQYF
.	TRBV30	.	TRBJ1-4	TGTGCCTGGACCCCGGGGGGAAGAAATGAAAAACTGTTTTTT	CAWTPGGRNEKLFF
.	TRBV4-3	.	TRBJ2-4	TGCGCCAGCAGCCAAGTTTTCGACGGAAAAAACATTCAGTACTTC	CASSQVFDGKNIQYF
once	TRBV5-4	TRBD1	TRBJ2-7	TGTGCCAGCAGCCGAAGGACAGGAACCAACTACGAGCAGTACTTC	CASSRRTGTNYEQYF
.	TRBV18	.	TRBJ2-5	TGTGCCAGCTCACGGACAAACATTCAAGAGACCCAGTACTTC	CASSRTNIQETQYF
.	TRBV2	TRBD1	TRBJ2-7	TGTGCCAGCAGTGGTTGGACAGGGACCTACGAGCAGTACTTC	CASSGWTGTYEQYF
.	TRBV18	.	TRBJ2-7	TGTGCCAGCTCCCCCTGGAGCGTAGCCACCTACGAGCAGTACTTC	CASSPWSVATYEQYF
.	TRBV11-2	.	TRBJ2-3	TGTGCCAGCAGCTTAAGGATCCTAGCGACAGATACGCAGTATTTT	CASSLRILATDTQYF
once	TRBV6-5	.	TRBJ2-3	TGTGCCAGCAGTTATGCAGTAGCAGATACGCAGTATTTT	CASSYAVADTQYF
.	TRBV4-1	TRBD2	TRBJ2-3	TGCGCCAGCAGCCCCCTGGGAGGGTCCAGCACAGATACGCAGTATTTT	CASSPLGGSSTDTQYF
.	TRBV5-5	.	TRBJ2-7	TGTGCCAGCAGCCGACAGGCTAGGAGCCACTACGAGCAGTACTTC	CASSRQARSHYEQYF
.	TRBV30	.	TRBJ2-2	TGTGCCCGTCGGCGGGAGAACACCGGGGAGCTGTTTTTT	CARRRENTGELFF
.	TRBV9	TRBD1	TRBJ2-4	TGTGCCAGCAGCGCGACAGGGGCAAACATTCAGTACTTC	CASSATGANIQYF
.	TRBV9	.	TRBJ2-2	TGTGCCAGCAGCGTAGCTCTTGGCTCCGGGGAGCTGTTTTTT	CASSVALGSGELFF
.	TRBV15	.	TRBJ1-5	TGTGCCACCAGCAGAGATTATTCTTTAGGGGATCGGAATCAGCCCCAGCATTTT	CATSRDYSLGDRNQPQHF
.	TRBV19	TRBD1	TRBJ1-2	TGTGCCAGTACGGAGACAGGGGATTATGGCTACACCTTC	CASTETGDYGYTF
.	TRBV15	.	TRBJ1-2	TGTGCCACCAGCAGAGGGTGGGAACCCCCTATAGGGTACACCTTC	CATSRGWEPPIGYTF
.	TRBV5-6	.	TRBJ2-6	TGTGCCAGCAGCTTGGTCAGGTTCAAGTCGGGGGCCAACGTCCTGACTTTC	CASSLVRFKSGANVLTF
.	TRBV2	.	TRBJ2-7	TGTGCCAGCGGCAGGGCCTACGAGCAGTACTTC	CASGRAYEQYF
.	TRBV20-1	.	TRBJ1-5	TGCAGTGCTGACAGCCAGAAGCCCCAGCATTTT	CSADSQKPQHF
.	TRBV5-1	TRBD2	TRBJ2-1	TGCGCCAGCAGCTCCCAGACTAGCGGGAAGGATGAGCAGTTCTTC	CASSSQTSGKDEQFF
.	TRBV2	.	TRBJ2-5	TGTGCCACCTGGGGACGAACTAATGAGGGGACCCAGTACTTC	CATWGRTNEGTQYF
.	TRBV5-1	.	TRBJ2-1	TGCGCCAGCAGCCCCGCGCGGAGGAGTGGGGTTGAGCAGTTCTTC	CASSPARRSGVEQFF
.	TRBV7-6	TRBD2	TRBJ2-1	TGTGCCAGCAGCTTAGCAGGACTAGCGGGTCTGGGCTCCTACAATGAGCAGTTCTTC	CASSLAGLAGLGSYNEQFF
.	TRBV6-5	TRBD1	TRBJ1-1	TGTGCCCGTTCCCTATCGGGACAGATAAAAGAAGCTTTCTTT	CARSLSGQIKEAFF
.	TRBV6-1	.	TRBJ2-7	TGTGCCAGCAGTGAAGCCCCCCGGGGACGGGCCTACGAGCAGTACTTC	CASSEAPRGRAYEQYF
.	TRBV5-1	.	TRBJ2-5	TGCGCCAGCAGCTCCCCAGGCGAGACCCAGTACTTC	CASSSPGETQYF
.	TRBV7-3	.	TRBJ1-3	TGTGCCAGCAGCTCGGCCCCTGGAAACACCATATATTTT	CASSSAPGNTIYF
.	TRBV14	.	TRBJ2-7	TGTGCCAGCAGCCAAGTAGGAGGGCCGCTTATGCAGTACTTC	CASSQVGGPLMQYF
.	TRBV30	.	TRBJ1-6	TGTGCCTGGAGTGTTGGGCCAAATTCACCCCTCCACTTT	CAWSVGPNSPLHF
once	TRBV6-6	.	TRBJ2-1	TGTGCCAGCAGTCTCGAGACTACCTACAATGAGCAGTTCTTC	CASSLETTYNEQFF
few	TRBV2	.	TRBJ1-5	TGTGCCAGCACTCGAATTAGGGACCAGGCATCCCAGCATTTT	CASTRIRDQASQHF
.	TRBV4-1	.	TRBJ2-7	TGCGCCAGCAGCCAAGATCCTCGGGCAGGGACCTACGAGCAGTACTTC	CASSQDPRAGTYEQYF
.	TRBV5-1	TRBD1	TRBJ1-4	TGCGCCAGCAGCTACGGGACAGGGTATGAAAAACTGTTTTTT	CASSYGTGYEKLFF
.	TRBV5-5	.	TRBJ1-1	TGTGCCAGCAAATCGGCAGGATCTTCTCGGGAGGCTTTCTTT	CASKSAGSSREAFF